Shown below are 26 T cell receptor beta chains from a single sample sequenced in a study of cytomegalovirus exposure and HLA in healthy donors. 13 Jbeta primers and 60 Vbeta primers were used for the PCR. Some clones are missing from TCRdb's copy, which holds only in-frame ones; the method was immunoSEQ multiplex PCR. The sample shows approximately 220,000 clones, around 76% of them seen only once. Material for sequencing was PBMCs. The source is a man aged 18-30 years in good health and CMV-seronegative.

V is TRBV14 and J is TRBJ2-1; TRBD2 matches 14 bases. Unmatched junction bases numbered 8, after V lost 4 bases and J lost 9 bases. Germline CDR1 SGHDN, CDR2 FVKESK. This CDR3 has 16 residues. CDR3 region: CASSLGLAGEGGEQFF. In DNA form, the CDR3 reads TGTGCCAGCAGCCTGGGACTAGCGGGAGAAGGCGGTGAGCAGTTCTTC.

The V call is TRBV7-6, the J call TRBJ2-7; TRBD2 agrees at 8 bases. Trimming removed 0 bases from V and 3 bases from J; junction bases left unmatched: 4. Germline lookup yields CDR1 SGHVS and CDR2 FNYEAQ. The CDR3 contains 15 residues. In nucleotides, the CDR3 is TGTGCCAGCAGCTTAGCGTCGGCGGGAGGCTACGAGCAGTACTTC. The encoded protein is CASSLASAGGYEQYF. Full variable domain (remainder filled in from reference TRBV7-6 and TRBJ2-7): GAGVSQSPRYKVTKRGQDVALRCDPISGHVSLYWYRQALGQGPEFLTYFNYEAQQDKSGLPNDRFSAERPEGSISTLTIQRTEQRDSAMYRCASSLASAGGYEQYFGPGTRLTVT.

The sample holds a few counts of this clone. V is TRBV4-1 and J is TRBJ2-7; D call uncertain. CDR3 length: 17 amino acids. The germline V and J ends were trimmed by 0 bases and 0 bases, with 15 bases remaining between them. Germline V gene sequence: CDR1 MGHRA, CDR2 YSYEKL. CDR3 coding DNA: TGCGCCAGCAGCCAAGATGAGACAACCGAGAGCTCCTACGAGCAGTACTTC. As protein: CASSQDETTESSYEQYF.

The chain couples TRBV9 to TRBJ2-5, with TRBD1 matching 9 bases. Germline V gene sequence: CDR1 SGDLS, CDR2 YYNGEE. This CDR3 contains 15 residues. V was pared by 0 bases and J by 4 bases, with 4 bases of the junction left unmatched. The CDR3: CASSVEWTGAETQYF. The CDR3 region has the DNA TGTGCCAGCAGCGTAGAATGGACAGGGGCAGAGACCCAGTACTTC. The complete variable domain, with remaining parts taken from reference TRBV9 and TRBJ2-5, reads DSGVTQTPKHLITATGQRVTLRCSPRSGDLSVYWYQQSLDQGLQFLIQYYNGEERAKGNILERFSAQQFPDLHSELNLSSLELGDSALYFCASSVEWTGAETQYFGPGTRLLVL.

The genes are TRBV5-1 and TRBJ1-3; TRBD1 matches 10 bases. Germline lookup yields CDR1 SGHRS and CDR2 YFSETQ. The CDR3 sequence is 16 residues long. Trimming took 4 bases from V and 0 from J; bases not matched to a gene: 4. The CDR3 here is CASSRGTGDSGNTIYF. The DNA for the CDR3 is TGCGCCAGCAGCCGCGGGACAGGGGACTCTGGAAACACCATATATTTT.

The genes are TRBV6-1 and TRBJ1-4; D may be TRBD1 (5 bases). CDR3 size: 11 residues. The germline V and J ends were trimmed by 8 bases and 6 bases, with 7 bases remaining between them. The germline gives CDR1 MNHNS, CDR2 SASEGT. CDR3 coding DNA: TGTGCCAGCCGGGGGGATGAAAAACTGTTTTTT. Its translation: CASRGDEKLFF.

V gene TRBV28 combines with J gene TRBJ1-2; D is ambiguous. The V gene's germline CDR1 is MDHEN and CDR2 SYDVKM. The CDR3 loop spans 13 amino acids. V lost 8 bases and J 2 bases, leaving 12 bases between the germline ends. CDR3: CASSHLENYGYTF. In nucleotides, the CDR3 is TGTGCCAGCTCCCATTTGGAGAACTATGGCTACACCTTC.

The chain is built from TRBV2 and TRBJ2-7, with a weak D call TRBD1 (5 bases). CDR3 length: 14 amino acids. The germline V gene encodes CDR1 SNHLY and CDR2 FYNNEI. Between the trimmed V and J ends, which lost 3 bases and 2 bases, there was a span of 11 bases. The CDR3: CASSDPPGPYEQYF. For the CDR3, the DNA is TGTGCCAGCAGTGACCCTCCAGGGCCCTACGAGCAGTACTTC.

This rearrangement joins TRBV5-5 to TRBJ1-1; 8 positions match TRBD1. The CDR3 is 14 amino acids. Trimming at V came to 3 bases and at J to 3 bases, leaving 4 bases not matched to a gene. Germline loops: CDR1 SGHKS, CDR2 YYEKEE (reference sequence). CDR3 protein: CASSSPGGYTEAFF. CDR3 sequence (DNA): TGTGCCAGCAGCTCACCAGGGGGCTACACTGAAGCTTTCTTT.

The V call is TRBV5-4, the J call TRBJ1-2; D uncertain. CDR1 and CDR2 from the germline V gene are SGHNT and YYREEE (reference sequence). This CDR3 spans 15 amino acids. The V end was cut by 3 bases, the J end by 4 bases, with 16 bases between. The CDR3 spells CASSSYTGSTYGYTF. Written as DNA, the CDR3 is TGTGCCAGCAGCTCTTATACCGGGTCTACCTATGGCTACACCTTC.

J is TRBJ1-2 and V is TRBV19; D gene unclear. There are 15 residues in the CDR3. Per the germline V gene, CDR1 is LNHDA and CDR2 is SQIVND (reference sequence). Deletions cut 3 bases from V and 2 bases from J, with 13 bases between. The CDR3 DNA is TGTGCCAGTAGTATCCCCTCCCCGGTCAACTATGGCTACACCTTC. Residues: CASSIPSPVNYGYTF.

This chain joins TRBV5-6 and TRBJ2-5, with 7 bases lining up with TRBD2. With V trimmed by 6 bases and J by 8 bases, 13 bases remained unmatched. CDR1 is SGHDT, CDR2 YYEEEE, per germline. The CDR3 extends over 14 amino acids. The CDR3 sequence is CASTLGRVRHTQYF. The DNA of the CDR3 is TGTGCCAGCACCTTAGGGAGGGTTCGGCACACCCAGTACTTC. Drawing the rest from reference TRBV5-6 and TRBJ2-5, the complete variable domain is DAGVTQSPTHLIKTRGQQVTLRCSPKSGHDTVSWYQQALGQGPQFIFQYYEEEERQRGNFPDRFSGHQFPNYSSELNVNALLLGDSALYLCASTLGRVRHTQYFGPGTRLLVL.

The rearrangement joins TRBV28 to TRBJ1-5; D is perhaps TRBD1 (5 bases). The CDR3 totals 12 residues. Trimming pared 5 bases from V and 5 bases from J, leaving 7 bases between. Germline assignment: CDR1 MDHEN and CDR2 SYDVKM. CDR3 protein: CASSEGDQPQHF. The CDR3 DNA follows: TGTGCCAGCAGTGAAGGGGATCAGCCCCAGCATTTT.

The chain is built from TRBV6-5 and TRBJ2-1, with 7 bases that match TRBD2. V lost 6 bases to trimming and J lost 5 bases; unmatched junction nucleotides: 4. The CDR3 loop spans 13 amino acids. The V gene's germline CDR1 is MNHEY and CDR2 SVGAGI. The DNA of the CDR3 is TGTGCCAGCAGGCTAGCGGCAAACAATGAGCAGTTCTTC. Amino acid sequence: CASRLAANNEQFF.

This chain connects TRBV28 to TRBJ1-4; D gene uncertain. CDR1 and CDR2 (germline): MDHEN, SYDVKM. The V end was cut by 6 bases, the J end by 3 bases, with 11 bases between. CDR3 length equals 14 residues. Written as DNA, the CDR3 is TGTGCCAGCAGAGGCGGGATGGCTAATGAAAAACTGTTTTTT. Translated: CASRGGMANEKLFF.

J is TRBJ1-2 and V is TRBV6-1, with D hard to call. Trimming cost V 1 base and J 2 bases, with 8 bases left between them. The CDR3 has 14 amino acids. Per the germline V gene, CDR1 is MNHNS and CDR2 is SASEGT. The CDR3 DNA reads TGTGCCAGCAGTGAAGAACTGTGGAACTATGGCTACACCTTC. It translates to CASSEELWNYGYTF.

The V gene is TRBV6-5, the J gene TRBJ2-7; 9 bases match TRBD1. CDR3 length equals 15 residues. CDR1 MNHEY and CDR2 SVGAGI come from the germline V gene. J was trimmed by 2 bases and V by 6 bases; bases with no gene match: 8. The CDR3 sequence: CASSAGTGLTYEQYF. CDR3 nucleotide sequence: TGTGCCAGCAGCGCCGGGACAGGGTTAACCTACGAGCAGTACTTC.

The rearrangement uses TRBV6-1 and TRBJ1-2; no firm D call. With 2 bases removed from V and 0 bases from J, the gap between germline ends came to 10 bases. The CDR3 length is 15 residues. The germline V gene has CDR1 MNHNS and CDR2 SASEGT. CDR3 residues: CASSETGSANYGYTF. In DNA form, the CDR3 reads TGTGCCAGCAGTGAAACGGGGTCAGCTAACTATGGCTACACCTTC.

The CDR3 spells CASRTGSSYNEQFF. In DNA form, the CDR3 reads TGCGCCAGCAGGACAGGGAGCTCCTACAATGAGCAGTTCTTC. The rearrangement uses TRBV4-1 and TRBJ2-1; 7 positions match TRBD1. Trimming removed 6 bases from V and 0 bases from J; junction bases left unmatched: 2. The CDR3 loop spans 14 amino acids. Germline V gives CDR1 MGHRA, CDR2 YSYEKL.

Details on this clone: One end of the junction does not line up with germline, which may come from a read error. This sequence joins TRBV7-9 and TRBJ2-1, with 12 bases aligning to TRBD2. The CDR3 is made up of 15 amino acids. Germline loops: CDR1 SEHNR, CDR2 FQNEAQ (reference sequence). The CDR3, as DNA: TGTTCCAGCAGCTCAACTAGCGGGAGGAGGAGTGAGCAGTTCTTC. It translates to CSSSSTSGRRSEQFF.

The chain carries TRBV27 and TRBJ1-5, with D possibly being TRBD1 (6 bases). The CDR3 totals 16 residues. Germline assignment: CDR1 MNHEY and CDR2 SMNVEV (reference sequence). Trimming took 6 bases from V and 5 from J, leaving 20 bases between them. CDR3 bases: TGTGCCAGCAGCCCCCAGGGGCAGGGTAGGCATCAGCCCCAGCATTTT. This sequence encodes CASSPQGQGRHQPQHF.

The genes are TRBV11-3 and TRBJ2-3; D is ambiguous. V lost 5 bases and J lost 4, with 13 bases in between. Per germline, CDR1 SGHNT and CDR2 YENEEA. The CDR3 contains 14 residues. The CDR3 coding sequence is TGTGCCAGCAGCGCTACCTGGGCCGCAGATACGCAGTATTTT. Translating gives CASSATWAADTQYF.

The V and J genes are TRBV5-1 and TRBJ2-7; tentative D call: TRBD2 (6 bases). CDR3 size: 18 residues. Germline V gene lookup returns CDR1 SGHRS and CDR2 YFSETQ. V dropped 0 bases and J dropped 0 bases, with 19 bases sitting between them. This CDR3 reads CASSLAGAAGSSSYEQYF. DNA for the CDR3: TGCGCCAGCAGCTTGGCCGGCGCCGCGGGATCGAGCTCCTACGAGCAGTACTTC.

V and J are TRBV30 and TRBJ2-7, with D uncertain. The germline V gene has CDR1 GTSNPN and CDR2 SVGIG (reference sequence). The length of the CDR3 is 12 residues. Trimming shortened V by 4 bases and J by 4 bases, and 11 bases separated the two germline ends. This CDR3 reads CAWTNPGYEQYF. CDR3 sequence (DNA): TGTGCCTGGACAAACCCCGGGTACGAGCAGTACTTC. The full variable domain, rest sourced from reference TRBV30 and TRBJ2-7, is SQTIHQWPATLVQPVGSPLSLECTVEGTSNPNLYWYRQAAGRGLQLLFYSVGIGQISSEVPQNLSASRPQDRQFILSSKKLLLSDSGFYLCAWTNPGYEQYFGPGTRLTVT.

As concerns this clone: A junction end diverges from the germline sequence, so it may reflect a read error. The chain is built from TRBV2 and TRBJ2-5; 9 positions agree with TRBD2. Germline V gene sequence: CDR1 SNHLY, CDR2 FYNNEI. CDR3 length: 16 amino acids. CDR3 bases: TGTGCCAGCAGTGTGCCCCTAGCGGGGACTAGAGAGACCCAGCACTTC. Amino acid sequence: CASSVPLAGTRETQHF.

The chain joins TRBV6-1 to TRBJ2-5, with D perhaps matching TRBD1 (5 bases). The CDR3 loop spans 15 amino acids. The germline CDR1 and CDR2 sequences are MNHNS and SASEGT. Deletions cut 1 base from V and 5 bases from J, with 14 bases between. The CDR3 loop is CASSEDKGLGETQYF. Written as DNA, the CDR3 is TGTGCCAGCAGTGAAGATAAGGGGCTGGGTGAGACCCAGTACTTC.